This T cell receptor beta chain was retrieved from a study of T cell responses to AZD1222 COVID-19 vaccine. This CDR3 spans 16 amino acids. Germline assignment: CDR1 SGHRS and CDR2 YFSETQ. The V and J ends lost 0 bases and 0 bases respectively, with 11 bases between them. Whole-study findings and limits: Among those given AZD1222, only 5 to 7 were seropositive at baseline. Unmutated variant regions are reportedly targeted by nearly half of spike-specific TCRs. The donors showed a predominance of white British ancestry and of females, with possible underestimation of clonal diversity.

A remark on this clone: Its specificity is not known.

Pooled together were second doses at about 4 or about 12 weeks. The method was immunoSEQ multiplex PCR; TCRdb's version includes in-frame clones alone and lacks a portion of them. The data show fewer than 200,000 clones, with 70% to 90% seen just once and 11% held by the top ten. Sequences were derived from peripheral blood, sampled 28 days after the second AZD1222 dose. The chain employs TRBV5-1 and TRBJ2-3; D may correspond to TRBD1 or TRBD2 (5 bases each). The sequence was collected from an adult who received the AZD1222 COVID-19 vaccine. The CDR3 region has the DNA TGCGCCAGCAGCTTGGTTGGGGACCCTAGCACAGATACGCAGTATTTT. It translates to CASSLVGDPSTDTQYF.